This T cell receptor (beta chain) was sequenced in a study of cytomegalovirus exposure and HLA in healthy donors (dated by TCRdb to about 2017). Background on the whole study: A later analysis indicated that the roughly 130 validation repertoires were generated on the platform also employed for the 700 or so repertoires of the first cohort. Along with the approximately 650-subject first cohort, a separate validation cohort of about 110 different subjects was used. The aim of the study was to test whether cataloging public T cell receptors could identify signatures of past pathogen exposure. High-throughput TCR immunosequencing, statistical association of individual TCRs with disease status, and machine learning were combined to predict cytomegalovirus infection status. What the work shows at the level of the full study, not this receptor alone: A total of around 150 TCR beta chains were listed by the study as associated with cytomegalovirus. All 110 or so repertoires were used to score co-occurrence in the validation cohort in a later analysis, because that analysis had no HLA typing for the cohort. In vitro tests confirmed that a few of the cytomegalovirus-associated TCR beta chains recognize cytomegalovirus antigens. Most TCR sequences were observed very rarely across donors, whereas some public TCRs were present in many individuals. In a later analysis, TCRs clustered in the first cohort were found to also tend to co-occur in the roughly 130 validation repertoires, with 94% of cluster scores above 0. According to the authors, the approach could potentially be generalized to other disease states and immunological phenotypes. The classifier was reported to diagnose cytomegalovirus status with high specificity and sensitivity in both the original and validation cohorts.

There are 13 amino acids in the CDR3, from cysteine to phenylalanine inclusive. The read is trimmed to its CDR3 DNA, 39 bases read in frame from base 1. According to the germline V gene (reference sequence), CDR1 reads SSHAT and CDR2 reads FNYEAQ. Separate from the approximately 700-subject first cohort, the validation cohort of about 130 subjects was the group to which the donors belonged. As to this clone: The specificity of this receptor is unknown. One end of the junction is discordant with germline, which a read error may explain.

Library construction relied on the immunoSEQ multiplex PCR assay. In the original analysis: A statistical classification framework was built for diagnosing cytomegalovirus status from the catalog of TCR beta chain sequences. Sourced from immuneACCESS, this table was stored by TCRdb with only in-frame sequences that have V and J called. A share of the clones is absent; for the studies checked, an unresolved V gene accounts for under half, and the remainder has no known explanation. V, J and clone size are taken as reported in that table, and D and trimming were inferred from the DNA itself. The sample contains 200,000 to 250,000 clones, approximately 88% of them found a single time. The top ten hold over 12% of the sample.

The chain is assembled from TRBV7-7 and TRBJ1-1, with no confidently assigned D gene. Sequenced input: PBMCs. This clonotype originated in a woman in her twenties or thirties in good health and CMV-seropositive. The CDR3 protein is CASSLVVGSEAFF. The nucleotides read TGTGCTAGCAGCTTAGTTGTGGGATCCGAAGCTTTCTTT.